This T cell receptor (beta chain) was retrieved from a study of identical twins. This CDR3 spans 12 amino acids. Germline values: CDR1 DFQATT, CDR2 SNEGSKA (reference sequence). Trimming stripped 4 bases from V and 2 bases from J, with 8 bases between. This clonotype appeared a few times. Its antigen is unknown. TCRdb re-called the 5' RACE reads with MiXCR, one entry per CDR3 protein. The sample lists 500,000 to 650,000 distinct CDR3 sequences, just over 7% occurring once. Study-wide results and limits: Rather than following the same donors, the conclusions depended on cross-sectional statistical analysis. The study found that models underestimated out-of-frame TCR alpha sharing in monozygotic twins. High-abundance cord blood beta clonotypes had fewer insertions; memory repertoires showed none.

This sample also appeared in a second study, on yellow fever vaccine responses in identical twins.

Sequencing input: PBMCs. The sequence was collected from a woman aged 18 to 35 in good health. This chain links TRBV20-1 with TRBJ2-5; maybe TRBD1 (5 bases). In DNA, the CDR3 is TGCAGTGCTACTCAGGGACAAGAGACCCAGTACTTC. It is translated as CSATQGQETQYF.